This T cell receptor beta chain was captured in a study of T cells expressing NK-cell markers (dated by TCRdb to 2019 to 2021). For the study in its entirety: TCR beta-chain repertoires were profiled in sorted CD3+CD56+NKG2C+, CD3+CD56+NKG2C- and CD3+CD56-NKG2C+ T-cell subsets from several donors. Libraries were sequenced as 2 x 150 bp reads on Illumina HiSeq 2000/2500, MiSeq or NextSeq. Among the eight sequenced donors, seven were HCMV-seropositive and one was HCMV-seronegative. The eight sequenced donors were randomly selected healthy volunteers, three men and five women.

As for this clonotype: Its antigen remains unidentified.

TCRdb records Illumina HiSeq 2000 as the sequencer. The TCR beta cDNA libraries were made using 5'RACE template switching, a step that added both a universal primer site and unique molecular identifiers. Synthesis of cDNA was primed from the TCR beta constant segment and was followed by two consecutive PCR amplification steps. As for how the authors treated the data: MIGEC handled demultiplexing of the reads and grouping by UMI, while MiTCR was used to assemble and quantify clonotypes. To exclude erroneous sequences, any TCR cDNA sequence not supported by at least two reads was discarded. The tcR package was used for downstream repertoire analysis, and clonotypes were matched between fractions using CDR3 nucleotide sequence together with V segment. VDJmatch was used to annotate antigen specificity against VDJdb, with one amino acid substitution in CDR3 permitted. Following reprocessing of the reads by TCRdb, the data hold one row per CDR3 protein sequence and no DNA is available. These V and J calls rely on TCRdb rather than the paper's analysis. The sample table holds about 260,000 distinct CDR3 sequences. The ten largest account for 0.39% of the sample.

As encoded in the germline V gene, CDR1 is SGHTA while CDR2 is FQGNSA. The CDR3 has 13 amino acids, counting the end cysteine and phenylalanine. Only the protein is available. HCMV-specific IgG was detected in serum with a commercial ELISA kit to determine HCMV serostatus. Peripheral blood mononuclear cells were isolated from blood by Ficoll density gradient centrifugation. Findings and caveats that apply to the study as a whole: Those dominant clonotypes were again the most abundant among CD3+CD56-NKG2C+ cells in a few donors, at roughly 28.3-60.1%. Whether the expanded NKG2C-expressing T cell clones were specific for HCMV antigens was left unclear. For more than 5 donors, the dominant CD3+CD56+NKG2C+ clonotypes were among the top 10 CD8+ clonotypes and accounted for 1.0-7.0% of CD8+ T cells.

This sequence uses TRBV7-2 and TRBJ2-1. The sequencing sample was made of blood T cells: a sorted CD56 or NKG2C T cell subset, CD4+ or CD8+ T cells, or bulk PBMC T cells (not recorded which). The source is a man between 18 and 29 years old in good health. Donor details come from another sample of the same person, matched by shared clones. This receptor carries the CDR3 CASSRYGGREQFF.